This T cell receptor beta chain was recorded in a study of T-cell reconstitution after alpha-beta-depleted transplantation in children. Study results and limitations: At the one-year point after transplant, T-cell counts and TCRbeta diversity were found to come mostly from T cells that had been newly produced. Surviving recipient T cells and thymic progenitors accounted for the high day-60 TCRbeta diversity observed in some patients. About two months after transplant, alpha-beta T cells reportedly came from several hundred expanded graft clones.

The TCRbeta library was prepared with unique molecular identifiers. TCRdb itself ran the PCR reads through MiXCR, one entry per CDR3 protein. The sample records approximately 44,000 distinct CDR3 sequences, less than 6% being singletons. The CDR3 length is 14 residues. V shed 0 bases, J shed 7 bases, and the junction held 4 bases outside the gene matches. CDR1 and CDR2 (germline): SGHRS, YFSETQ. This clonotype was detected ten times or more. Antigen specificity is unknown. Sequenced here: PBMCs, mostly from graft donor cells, sampled 60 days after TCRalphabeta/CD19-depleted stem cell transplant. The J gene is TRBJ1-5, the V gene TRBV5-1; TRBD1 matches 7 bases. The clonotype comes from a female patient between 2 and 15 years old who had a stem cell transplant for aplastic anemia, so the T cells may come from the graft donor. This CDR3 reads CASSLDRGGQPQHF. For the CDR3, the DNA is TGCGCCAGCAGCTTGGACAGGGGTGGGCAGCCCCAGCATTTT. Supplemented by reference TRBV5-1 and TRBJ1-5, the full variable domain reads KAGVTQTPRYLIKTRGQQVTLSCSPISGHRSVSWYQQTPGQGLQFLFEYFSETQRNKGNFPGRFSGRQFSNSRSEMNVSTLELGDSALYLCASSLDRGGQPQHFGDGTRLSIL.